The 18 T cell receptor beta chains reported below all come from one sample, sequenced in a study of blood T cell repertoires in COVID-19. Sequencing was performed with immunoSEQ multiplex PCR; in TCRdb, only in-frame clones are kept and a portion is missing. The sample includes roughly 120,000 clones, roughly 85% of them seen just once. Sequences were obtained from peripheral blood. The origin of the receptors is a woman in her sixties with acute or convalescent COVID-19.

The chain recombines TRBV15 with TRBJ2-5; 10 bases agree with TRBD2. The length of the CDR3 is 15 residues. Germline loops: CDR1 LNHNV, CDR2 YYDKDF (reference sequence). The V segment lost 3 bases and the J segment 7 bases; nucleotides outside the gene matches: 8. CDR3 DNA sequence: TGTGCCACCAGCAGGACAGCGGGAGGGGGGTTGACCCAGTACTTC. This sequence encodes CATSRTAGGGLTQYF. The variable domain in full, with the rest retrieved from reference TRBV15 and TRBJ2-5, is DAMVIQNPRYQVTQFGKPVTLSCSQTLNHNVMYWYQQKSSQAPKLLFHYYDKDFNNEADTPDNFQSRRPNTSFCFLDIRSPGLGDTAMYLCATSRTAGGGLTQYFGPGTRLLVL.

V usage is TRBV7-9 and J usage is TRBJ2-3, with TRBD2 matching over 12 bases. CDR1 and CDR2 (germline): SEHNR, FQNEAQ (reference sequence). This CDR3 is 17 amino acids long. Unmatched junction bases numbered 8, after V lost 1 base and J lost 6 bases. CDR3 sequence reads: CASSLDPRLAGADTQYF. Written as DNA, the CDR3 is TGTGCCAGCAGCTTAGACCCTCGACTAGCGGGGGCGGATACGCAGTATTTT.

The chain links TRBV2 to TRBJ2-1; D perhaps matches TRBD2 (5 bases). This CDR3 is built from 13 residues. Germline V gene lookup returns CDR1 SNHLY and CDR2 FYNNEI. Trimming cost V 4 bases and J 7 bases, with 11 bases left between them. DNA of the CDR3: TGTGCCAGCAGTGGGGAGATAGCTAATGAGCAGTTCTTC. Protein: CASSGEIANEQFF.

J is TRBJ1-2 and V is TRBV10-3; TRBD1 agrees at 7 bases. The CDR3 totals 12 residues. Germline CDR1 reads ENHRY; CDR2 reads SYGVKD. Unmatched junction bases numbered 1, after V lost 6 bases and J lost 3 bases. The CDR3 sequence is CAIRQGDYGYTF. In DNA, the CDR3 is TGTGCCATCAGGCAGGGGGACTATGGCTACACCTTC.

The CDR3 sequence is CASSQGTGQVQETQYF. As DNA, the CDR3 is TGCGCCAGCAGCCAAGGAACGGGACAGGTTCAAGAGACCCAGTACTTC. This chain uses TRBV4-3 with TRBJ2-5, with 8 nucleotides matching TRBD1. Per germline, CDR1 LGHNA and CDR2 YSLEER. Trimming took 1 base from V and 2 from J; bases not matched to a gene: 6. The CDR3 is made up of 16 amino acids.

About this clone: No DNA is shown, since the ends of the CDR3 on it are uncertain; the CDR3 is the one TCRdb lists. The chain has TRBV12-3 or TRBV12-4 and TRBJ1-3. The CDR3 numbers 12 amino acids, ends counted. CDR3 region: CASSTSVAETYF.

This clone was observed a single time. V usage is TRBV10-3 and J usage is TRBJ2-2; D may be TRBD1 (8 bases). CDR1 is ENHRY and CDR2 is SYGVKD in the germline V gene. The CDR3 loop spans 14 amino acids. V shed 10 bases and J shed 6 bases, with 18 bases lying between them. CDR3 in amino acids: CATKGQGGPGELFF. The CDR3 coding sequence is TGTGCCACCAAAGGACAGGGAGGGCCCGGGGAGCTGTTTTTT.

The chain carries TRBV28 and TRBJ1-4; 11 positions match TRBD1. The CDR3 is 16 residues long. After removal of 6 bases from V and 2 bases from J, the junction contained 5 bases not matched to a gene. From germline, CDR1 is MDHEN and CDR2 SYDVKM. This CDR3 reads CASRMDRGLTNEKLFF. CDR3 sequence (DNA): TGTGCCAGCAGAATGGACAGGGGGCTGACTAATGAAAAACTGTTTTTT. The full variable domain, rest sourced from reference TRBV28 and TRBJ1-4, is DVKVTQSSRYLVKRTGEKVFLECVQDMDHENMFWYRQDPGLGLRLIYFSYDVKMKEKGDIPEGYSVSREKKERFSLILESASTNQTSMYLCASRMDRGLTNEKLFFGSGTQLSVL.

The chain carries TRBV20-1 and TRBJ2-5; the match to TRBD2 covers 9 bases. Germline V CDR1 and CDR2: DFQATT, SNEGSKA (reference sequence). V was pared by 3 bases and J by 4 bases, with 12 bases of the junction left unmatched. The CDR3 is 16 amino acids. The CDR3 spells CSASAGSGGPGETQYF. The CDR3 DNA reads as TGCAGTGCTAGTGCAGGAAGCGGGGGGCCGGGAGAGACCCAGTACTTC.

V gene TRBV6-5 combines with J gene TRBJ2-1; D may be TRBD2 (6 bases). V lost 7 bases to trimming and J lost 4 bases, with 11 bases between them. This CDR3 has 13 amino acids. Germline values: CDR1 MNHEY, CDR2 SVGAGI. The CDR3 spells CASMRGNYNEQFF. CDR3 in DNA: TGTGCCAGCATGCGGGGCAATTACAATGAGCAGTTCTTC.

The J gene is TRBJ1-3, the V gene TRBV18; D is uncertain. CDR3 length equals 14 residues. The V gene's germline CDR1 is KGHSH and CDR2 LQKENI. V gave up 4 bases and J gave up 0 bases, with 7 bases separating them. The CDR3 region has the DNA TGTGCCAGCTCACGGGGAGACTCTGGAAACACCATATATTTT. This encodes CASSRGDSGNTIYF.

This chain links TRBV28 with TRBJ1-5; TRBD1 aligns across 7 bases. This CDR3 comprises 14 residues. CDR1 and CDR2 from the germline V gene are MDHEN and SYDVKM. V lost 6 bases, J lost 5 bases, and 7 bases stayed unmatched. CDR3 DNA: TGTGCCAGCAGAAACCCAGGGGGAGATCAGCCCCAGCATTTT. Its protein is CASRNPGGDQPQHF.

The genes are TRBV6-5 and TRBJ2-3; the D gene is possibly TRBD2 (5 bases). The germline gives CDR1 MNHEY, CDR2 SVGAGI. Deletions cut 7 bases from V and 3 bases from J, with 17 bases between. The CDR3 is 15 amino acids. CDR3 nucleotides: TGTGCCAGCACCAAGGTGGCGGGCCAGACAGATACGCAGTATTTT. Translating gives CASTKVAGQTDTQYF.

The chain carries TRBV5-1 and TRBJ2-1, with D perhaps matching TRBD1 (6 bases). This CDR3 contains 16 residues. CDR1 is SGHRS and CDR2 is YFSETQ in the germline V gene. V was pared by 4 bases and J by 4 bases, with 18 bases between. The DNA of the CDR3 is TGCGCCAGCAGCAAACAACAGGGCGCCGCTTACAATGAGCAGTTCTTC. Translated, it gives CASSKQQGAAYNEQFF. Drawing the rest from reference TRBV5-1 and TRBJ2-1, the complete variable domain is KAGVTQTPRYLIKTRGQQVTLSCSPISGHRSVSWYQQTPGQGLQFLFEYFSETQRNKGNFPGRFSGRQFSNSRSEMNVSTLELGDSALYLCASSKQQGAAYNEQFFGPGTRLTVL.

CDR3 amino acids: CASSKGGVVRTGGLNTEAFF. In nucleotides, the CDR3 is TGTGCCAGCAGCAAAGGCGGGGTCGTAAGGACAGGGGGATTGAACACTGAAGCTTTCTTT. The rearrangement links TRBV21-1 to TRBJ1-1; TRBD1 was called by the table and not checked on the DNA. TRBV21-1 corresponds to a pseudogene. There are 20 residues in the CDR3.

This chain links TRBV5-4 with TRBJ1-2; TRBD1 matches at 11 bases. The CDR3 runs to 14 residues. The germline gives CDR1 SGHNT, CDR2 YYREEE (reference sequence). With V trimmed by 4 bases and J by 7 bases, 6 bases remained unmatched. CDR3 DNA sequence: TGTGCCAGCAGCGCCGGACAGGGGGCGGGTGGCTACACCTTC. This codes for CASSAGQGAGGYTF.

The chain recombines TRBV5-5 with TRBJ1-5, with 8 bases aligning to TRBD1. Germline-derived CDR1 and CDR2 are SGHKS and YYEKEE (reference sequence). V was pared by 4 bases and J by 3 bases, with 3 bases of the junction left unmatched. CDR3 length: 14 amino acids. CDR3 nucleotide sequence: TGTGCCAGCAGCACAGGGGGGACCAATCAGCCCCAGCATTTT. Its protein is CASSTGGTNQPQHF.

This clone was seen a handful of times. V gene TRBV5-1 combines with J gene TRBJ1-2; 7 bases fit TRBD1. CDR1 SGHRS and CDR2 YFSETQ come from the germline V gene. CDR3 length: 14 residues. Trimming at V came to 0 bases and at J to 7 bases, leaving 6 bases not matched to a gene. In DNA form, the CDR3 reads TGCGCCAGCAGCTTGGGCACTTCAGGGGGTGGCTACACCTTC. Residues: CASSLGTSGGGYTF.